Listed below are T cell receptor beta chains from one sample, sequenced in a study of cytomegalovirus exposure and HLA in healthy donors. Libraries were prepared by immunoSEQ multiplex PCR; TCRdb keeps only in-frame clonotypes and omits some of them. This repertoire shows about 63,000 clones, 73% found once; its top ten account for approximately 5.4%. Sample: PBMCs. The receptors here all came from a man aged 50 to 60 in good health and CMV-seronegative. The CDR3 runs from the conserved cysteine through the conserved F or W. A D gene is named only where the DNA matches it firmly. Clone size is given for some rows only: seen once, a few or many times, or a class if the clone is expanded.

J gene: TRBJ2-3
V gene: TRBV19
clone size: .
D gene: .
CDR3 DNA: TGTGCCACCCGAGCAGGGGCGCCGGATACGCAGTATTTT
CDR3 protein: CATRAGAPDTQYF

J gene: TRBJ1-2
V gene: TRBV6-1
clone size: .
D gene: .
CDR3 DNA: TGTGCCAGCACCGACTGGTATGGCTACACCTTC
CDR3 protein: CASTDWYGYTF

J gene: TRBJ2-5
V gene: TRBV27
clone size: .
D gene: .
CDR3 DNA: TGTGCCAGCAACTGTCAAGAGACCCAGTACTTC
CDR3 protein: CASNCQETQYF

J gene: TRBJ2-1
V gene: TRBV11-1
clone size: .
D gene: TRBD2
CDR3 DNA: TGTGCCAGCAGCTTAGGGAGCGGGGGGGCCGAGGTTGAGCAGTTCTTC
CDR3 protein: CASSLGSGGAEVEQFF

J gene: TRBJ2-5
V gene: TRBV9
clone size: .
D gene: TRBD1
CDR3 DNA: TGTGCCAGCAGTGGGGGACAGCAGTCTCAAGAGACCCAGTACTTC
CDR3 protein: CASSGGQQSQETQYF

J gene: TRBJ2-3
V gene: TRBV19
clone size: .
D gene: TRBD2
CDR3 DNA: TGTGCCAGTAGGCCGGGGGGAGCGGGGGGGCGCGATACGCAGTATTTT
CDR3 protein: CASRPGGAGGRDTQYF

J gene: TRBJ1-2
V gene: TRBV30
clone size: .
D gene: .
CDR3 DNA: TGTGCCTGGAGGTCCACAGGAACCTATGGCTACACCTTC
CDR3 protein: CAWRSTGTYGYTF

J gene: TRBJ2-7
V gene: TRBV27
clone size: once
D gene: TRBD1
CDR3 DNA: TGTGCCAGCAGTTTATACTGGGGGGGGACAGGGCTCGACGAGCAGTACTTC
CDR3 protein: CASSLYWGGTGLDEQYF

J gene: TRBJ2-7
V gene: TRBV14
clone size: .
D gene: .
CDR3 DNA: TGTGCCAGCAGCCCCCGACAGGACTACGAGCAGTACTTC
CDR3 protein: CASSPRQDYEQYF

J gene: TRBJ2-5
V gene: TRBV5-4
clone size: .
D gene: TRBD1
CDR3 DNA: TGTGCCAGCAGCCCCCGGGACAGGGGGTCGGGGGAGACCCAGTACTTC
CDR3 protein: CASSPRDRGSGETQYF

J gene: TRBJ2-7
V gene: TRBV7-9
clone size: .
D gene: .
CDR3 DNA: TGTGCCAGCAGCCCGCATCGGGAGCAGTACTTC
CDR3 protein: CASSPHREQYF

J gene: TRBJ1-2
V gene: TRBV7-2
clone size: .
D gene: .
CDR3 DNA: TGTGCCAGCAGCCTTACGACCGAGGGACTCTATGGCTACACCTTC
CDR3 protein: CASSLTTEGLYGYTF

J gene: TRBJ2-2
V gene: TRBV6-6
clone size: .
D gene: .
CDR3 DNA: TGTGCCAGCAAGCCCAGCGCGAACACCGGGGAGCTGTTTTTT
CDR3 protein: CASKPSANTGELFF

J gene: TRBJ2-3
V gene: TRBV5-1
clone size: .
D gene: TRBD2
CDR3 DNA: TGCGCCAGCAGCTTGGTGCCGGGGGGTCGGAAGGATACGCAGTATTTT
CDR3 protein: CASSLVPGGRKDTQYF

J gene: TRBJ2-2
V gene: TRBV7-9
clone size: .
D gene: .
CDR3 DNA: TGTGCCATCGGCCCCGGGGCGAACACCGGGGAGCTGTTTTTT
CDR3 protein: CAIGPGANTGELFF

J gene: TRBJ1-1
V gene: TRBV27
clone size: .
D gene: .
CDR3 DNA: TGTGCCAGCAGTGGTTATTCAGGGGACGGTGAAGCTTTCTTT
CDR3 protein: CASSGYSGDGEAFF

J gene: TRBJ2-7
V gene: TRBV5-4
clone size: few
D gene: TRBD1
CDR3 DNA: TGTGCCAGCAGCGCCGGGACAGGGGGGCCAAACGGAGAGCAGTACTTC
CDR3 protein: CASSAGTGGPNGEQYF

J gene: TRBJ2-1
V gene: TRBV10-1
clone size: .
D gene: .
CDR3 DNA: TGCGCCAGCGGCGGGGGCGGTGAAAATGAGCAGTTCTTC
CDR3 protein: CASGGGGENEQFF

J gene: TRBJ1-2
V gene: TRBV11-2
clone size: .
D gene: .
CDR3 DNA: TGTGCCAGCAGCTCAGGCACAGCCGGCTATGGCTACACCTTC
CDR3 protein: CASSSGTAGYGYTF

J gene: TRBJ1-2
V gene: TRBV9
clone size: .
D gene: TRBD1
CDR3 DNA: TGTGCCAGCAGCGTAGGCACAGGGGGAGGCTATGGCTACACCTTC
CDR3 protein: CASSVGTGGGYGYTF

J gene: TRBJ2-1
V gene: TRBV7-3
clone size: .
D gene: TRBD2
CDR3 DNA: TGTGCCAGCAGCTTACGGACTAGTCCCTACAATGAGCAGTTCTTC
CDR3 protein: CASSLRTSPYNEQFF

J gene: TRBJ2-5
V gene: TRBV28
clone size: .
D gene: .
CDR3 DNA: TGTGCCAGCACCCTCCCCCAGCGCGGGGAGACCCAGTACTTC
CDR3 protein: CASTLPQRGETQYF

J gene: TRBJ1-2
V gene: TRBV6-5
clone size: .
D gene: .
CDR3 DNA: TGTGCCAGCAGTCAGCTGCGACAGGCTCCTTATGGCTACACCTTC
CDR3 protein: CASSQLRQAPYGYTF